The table lists the clone carrying this TCR beta chain with a few counts. This CDR3 has 14 residues. V shed 2 bases and J 5 bases; nucleotides not matched to a gene: 6. Germline V gene sequence: CDR1 SGHRS, CDR2 YFSETQ. These data belong to a study of blood T cell repertoires in COVID-19. The assay was immunoSEQ multiplex PCR, and TCRdb's table has in-frame clones only and misses some. Among under 400,000 clones listed, around 87% were seen once. This chain links TRBV5-1 with TRBJ2-5, with 7 bases aligning to TRBD2. This TCR derives from a man aged 40-49 years in a cohort exposed to, infected with or recovered from COVID-19 (not recorded which). Sample: PBMCs or T cells enriched from blood (not recorded which). CDR3 amino acids: CASSFAGAGETQYF. CDR3 in DNA: TGCGCCAGCAGCTTCGCGGGAGCGGGGGAGACCCAGTACTTC.